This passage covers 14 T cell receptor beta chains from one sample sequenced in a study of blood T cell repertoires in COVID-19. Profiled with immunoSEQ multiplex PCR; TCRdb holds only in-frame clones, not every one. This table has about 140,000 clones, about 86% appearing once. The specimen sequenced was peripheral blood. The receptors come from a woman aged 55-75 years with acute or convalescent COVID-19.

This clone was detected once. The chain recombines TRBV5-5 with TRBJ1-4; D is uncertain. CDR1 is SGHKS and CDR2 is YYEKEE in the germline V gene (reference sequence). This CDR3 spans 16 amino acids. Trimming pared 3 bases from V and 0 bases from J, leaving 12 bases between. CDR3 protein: CASSSREDATNEKLFF. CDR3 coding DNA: TGTGCCAGCAGCTCCCGGGAGGATGCAACTAATGAAAAACTGTTTTTT. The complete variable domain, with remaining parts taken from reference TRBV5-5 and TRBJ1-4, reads DAGVTQSPTHLIKTRGQQVTLRCSPISGHKSVSWYQQVLGQGPQFIFQYYEKEERGRGNFPDRFSARQFPNYSSELNVNALLLGDSALYLCASSSREDATNEKLFFGSGTQLSVL.

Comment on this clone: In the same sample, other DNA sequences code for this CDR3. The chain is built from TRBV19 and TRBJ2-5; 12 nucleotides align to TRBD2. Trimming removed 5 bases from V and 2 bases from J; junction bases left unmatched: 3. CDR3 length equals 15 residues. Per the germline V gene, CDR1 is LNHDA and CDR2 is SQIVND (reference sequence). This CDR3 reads CASSRTSGVQETQYF. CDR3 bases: TGTGCCAGTAGTCGGACTAGCGGGGTTCAAGAGACCCAGTACTTC.

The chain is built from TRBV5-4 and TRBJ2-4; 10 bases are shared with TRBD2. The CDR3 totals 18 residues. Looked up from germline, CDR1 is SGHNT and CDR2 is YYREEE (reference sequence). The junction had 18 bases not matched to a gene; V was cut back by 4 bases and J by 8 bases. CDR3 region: CASSESGLAGGSPDIQYF. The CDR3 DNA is TGTGCCAGCAGCGAAAGCGGGTTAGCGGGGGGTTCCCCGGACATTCAGTACTTC. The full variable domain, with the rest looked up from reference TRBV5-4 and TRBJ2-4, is ETGVTQSPTHLIKTRGQQVTLRCSSQSGHNTVSWYQQALGQGPQFIFQYYREEENGRGNFPPRFSGLQFPNYSSELNVNALELDDSALYLCASSESGLAGGSPDIQYFGAGTRLSVL.

In DNA, the CDR3 is TGTGCCAGCAGCCAAAGTGGGACAGGGGGCCTCTATGGCTACACCTTC. This gives the protein CASSQSGTGGLYGYTF. The genes are TRBV7-2 and TRBJ1-2; 12 nucleotides align to TRBD1. V lost 5 bases and J lost 4; bases outside the gene matches: 8. CDR1 and CDR2 from the germline V gene are SGHTA and FQGNSA. The CDR3 runs 16 residues.

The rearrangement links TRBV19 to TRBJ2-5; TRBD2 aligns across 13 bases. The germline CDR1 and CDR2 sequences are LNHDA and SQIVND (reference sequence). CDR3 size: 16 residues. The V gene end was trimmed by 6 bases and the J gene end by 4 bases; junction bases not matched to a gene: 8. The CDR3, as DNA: TGTGCCAGTAGGAAAGGGACTAGCGGGGCGGCAGAGACCCAGTACTTC. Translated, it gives CASRKGTSGAAETQYF.

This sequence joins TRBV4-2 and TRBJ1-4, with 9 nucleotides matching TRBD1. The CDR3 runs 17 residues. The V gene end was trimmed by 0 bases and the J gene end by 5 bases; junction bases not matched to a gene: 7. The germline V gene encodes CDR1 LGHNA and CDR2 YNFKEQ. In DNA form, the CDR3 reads TGTGCCAGCAGCCAAGAAACAGGGGGCGGTTCAAATGAAAAACTGTTTTTT. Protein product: CASSQETGGGSNEKLFF.

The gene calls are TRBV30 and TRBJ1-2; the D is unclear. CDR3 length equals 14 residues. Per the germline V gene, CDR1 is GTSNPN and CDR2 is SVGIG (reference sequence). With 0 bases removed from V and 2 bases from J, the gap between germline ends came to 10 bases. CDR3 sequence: CAWSVVEGNYGYTF. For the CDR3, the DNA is TGTGCCTGGAGTGTGGTGGAGGGCAACTATGGCTACACCTTC.

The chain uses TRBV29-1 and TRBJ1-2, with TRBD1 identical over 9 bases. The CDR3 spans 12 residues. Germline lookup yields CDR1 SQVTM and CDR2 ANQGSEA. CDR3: CAGGQGNYGYTF. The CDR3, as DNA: TGCGCGGGGGGACAGGGAAACTATGGCTACACCTTC.

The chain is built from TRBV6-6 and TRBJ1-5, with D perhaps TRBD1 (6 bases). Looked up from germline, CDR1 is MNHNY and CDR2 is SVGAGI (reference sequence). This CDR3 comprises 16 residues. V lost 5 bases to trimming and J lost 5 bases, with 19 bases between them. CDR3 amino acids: CASSPIGRGIDQPQHF. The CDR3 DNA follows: TGTGCCAGCAGTCCCATCGGCAGGGGAATCGATCAGCCCCAGCATTTT.

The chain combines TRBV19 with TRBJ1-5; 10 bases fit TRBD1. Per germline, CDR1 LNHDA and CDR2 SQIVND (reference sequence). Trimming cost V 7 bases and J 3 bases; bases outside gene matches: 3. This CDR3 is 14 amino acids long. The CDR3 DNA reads TGTGCCAGTAAGGGGACAGGGGACAATCAGCCCCAGCATTTT. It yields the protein CASKGTGDNQPQHF.

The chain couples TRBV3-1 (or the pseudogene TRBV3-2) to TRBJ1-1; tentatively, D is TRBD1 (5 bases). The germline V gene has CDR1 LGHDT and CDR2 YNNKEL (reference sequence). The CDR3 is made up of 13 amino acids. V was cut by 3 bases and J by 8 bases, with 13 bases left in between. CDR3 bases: TGTGCCAGCAGCCAGGACACCTCCCGGGAAGCTTTCTTT. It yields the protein CASSQDTSREAFF.

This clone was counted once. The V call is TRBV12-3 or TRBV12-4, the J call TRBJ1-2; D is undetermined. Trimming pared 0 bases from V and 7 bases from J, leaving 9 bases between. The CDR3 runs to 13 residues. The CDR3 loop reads CASSLAPRSGYTF. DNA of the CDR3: TGTGCCAGCAGTTTAGCCCCGAGAAGTGGCTACACCTTC.

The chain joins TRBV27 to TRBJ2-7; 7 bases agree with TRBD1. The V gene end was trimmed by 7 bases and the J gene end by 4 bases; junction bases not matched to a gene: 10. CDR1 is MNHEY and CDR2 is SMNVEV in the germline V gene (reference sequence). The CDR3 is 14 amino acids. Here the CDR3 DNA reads TGTGCCAGCAACCCCCTGGACAGGTCATACGAGCAGTACTTC. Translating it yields CASNPLDRSYEQYF.

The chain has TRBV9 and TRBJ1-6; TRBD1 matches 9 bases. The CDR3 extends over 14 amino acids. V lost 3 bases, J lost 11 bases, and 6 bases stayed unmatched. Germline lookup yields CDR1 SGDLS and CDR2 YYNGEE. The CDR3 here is CASSAGQGAAPLHF. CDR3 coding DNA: TGTGCCAGCAGCGCGGGACAGGGAGCGGCACCCCTCCACTTT.